Presented here are 6 T cell receptor beta chains from one specimen sequenced in a study of T cells after yellow fever vaccination. MiXCR, run by TCRdb on the 5' RACE reads, gives a single entry per CDR3 protein. The data show 140,000 to 150,000 distinct CDR3 sequences, more than 6.5% seen once. The sequencing here drew on CD4+ T cells sorted from PBMCs, taken 10 days after the yellow fever booster vaccination. All receptors derive from a young man who received the YFV17D yellow fever vaccine.

This clonotype was found many times. The CDR3, as DNA: TGTGCCAGCACCGGAGGAGCGGGAGGGCATACAGATACGCAGTATTTT. Its translation is CASTGGAGGHTDTQYF. V usage is TRBV5-6 and J usage is TRBJ2-3; 10 bases are shared with TRBD2. The J segment lost 3 bases and the V segment lost 6 bases, leaving 10 bases of the junction unmatched. CDR1 and CDR2 from the germline V gene are SGHDT and YYEEEE. The CDR3 length is 16 residues.

This clonotype has a count of ten or more. V and J are TRBV11-2 and TRBJ2-3; D not resolved. Trimming took off 0 bases at V and 5 bases at J, with 9 bases between the two ends. This CDR3 is 14 amino acids long. Germline CDR1 reads SGHAT; CDR2 reads FQNNGV. CDR3 in DNA: TGTGCCAGCAGCTTAGATCCCGGAAGAGATACGCAGTATTTT. Its protein is CASSLDPGRDTQYF.

This chain links TRBV6-2 or TRBV6-3 with TRBJ2-3; D remains ambiguous. V dropped 6 bases and J dropped 4 bases, with 11 bases sitting between them. CDR3 length equals 13 residues. The germline CDR1 and CDR2 sequences are MNHEY and SVGEGT. The CDR3 reads CASRELSPDTQYF. The CDR3 DNA reads TGTGCCAGCAGGGAATTGAGCCCAGATACGCAGTATTTT.

This clonotype came up a few times. This chain uses TRBV6-2 or TRBV6-3 with TRBJ2-5; D gene uncertain. The CDR3 contains 17 residues. Per germline, CDR1 MNHEY and CDR2 SVGEGT. Trimming cost V 0 bases and J 5 bases, with 19 bases left between them. CDR3 protein: CASSYSFPAAQGETQYF. CDR3 nucleotides: TGTGCCAGCAGTTACTCGTTTCCGGCAGCGCAAGGGGAGACCCAGTACTTC.

This clonotype was picked up many times. This rearrangement joins TRBV10-3 to TRBJ1-4; D remains unclear. The CDR3 is 14 amino acids. The germline gives CDR1 ENHRY, CDR2 SYGVKD. V lost 4 bases, J lost 6 bases, and 12 bases lay in between. CDR3 DNA sequence: TGTGCCATCAGTGGTGAGAGGTCAGATGAAAAACTGTTTTTT. Translating it yields CAISGERSDEKLFF.

This clonotype was observed at least ten times. V is TRBV20-1 and J is TRBJ2-7; D possibly corresponds to TRBD2 (7 bases). Germline values: CDR1 DFQATT, CDR2 SNEGSKA (reference sequence). V lost 3 bases to trimming and J lost 6 bases, with 18 bases between them. This CDR3 contains 14 residues. The CDR3 region has the DNA TGCAGTGCTAGGGGGACTACCGGAGGGGGCGAGCAGTACTTC. Amino acid sequence: CSARGTTGGGEQYF.